The 4 T cell receptor beta chains below all came from one sample that was sequenced in a study of T cells in Graves' hyperthyroidism and ophthalmopathy. Researchers amplified the TCR beta CDR3 regions from RNA transcripts. When the TCR CDR3 underwent first-round RT-PCR, the HTBI primer set was used. In TCRdb, the multiplex PCR reads were re-called with MiXCR into one record per CDR3 protein. The repertoire holds under 350,000 distinct CDR3 sequences, with less than 30% as singletons. The sample was blood. The receptors were sampled from a man aged 40-55 years with Graves' hyperthyroidism that later progressed to Graves' ophthalmopathy.

This clonotype has just a few counts. The chain has TRBV28 and TRBJ2-7, with 9 bases matching TRBD1. CDR1 is MDHEN, CDR2 SYDVKM, per germline. There are 14 residues in the CDR3. Germline trimming cut 2 bases from V and 4 bases from J; bases unmatched to any gene: 3. Written as DNA, the CDR3 is TGTGCCAGCAGTTTAAACAGGGGGCGGTACGAGCAGTACTTC. This sequence encodes CASSLNRGRYEQYF.

J is TRBJ2-7 and V is TRBV6-2 or TRBV6-3; D is ambiguous. The V end was cut by 0 bases, the J end by 3 bases, with 6 bases between. The CDR3 spans 13 residues. CDR1 is MNHEY and CDR2 is SVGEGT in the germline V gene. CDR3 sequence (DNA): TGTGCCAGCAGTTACTCAGACTTCTACGAGCAGTACTTC. Residues: CASSYSDFYEQYF.

At least ten counts were recorded for this clonotype. The rearrangement joins TRBV19 to TRBJ1-2; D is undetermined. The germline V gene encodes CDR1 LNHDA and CDR2 SQIVND (reference sequence). Trimming shortened V by 7 bases and J by 2 bases, and 17 bases separated the two germline ends. This CDR3 is built from 15 residues. CDR3 DNA: TGTGCCAGTACCGATCAACGGGGAACCAACTATGGCTACACCTTC. Translating it yields CASTDQRGTNYGYTF. The variable domain in full, with the rest retrieved from reference TRBV19 and TRBJ1-2, is DGGITQSPKYLFRKEGQNVTLSCEQNLNHDAMYWYRQDPGQGLRLIYYSQIVNDFQKGDIAEGYSVSREKKESFPLTVTSAQKNPTAFYLCASTDQRGTNYGYTFGSGTRLTVV.

In this sample, this clonotype turned up once. This chain connects TRBV14 to TRBJ2-5; TRBD1 agrees at 7 bases. CDR3 length: 14 residues. Germline trimming cut 2 bases from V and 2 bases from J; bases unmatched to any gene: 2. Germline V CDR1 and CDR2: SGHDN, FVKESK. CDR3 in amino acids: CASSQIQGQETQYF. The CDR3 DNA reads as TGTGCCAGCAGCCAAATACAGGGGCAAGAGACCCAGTACTTC.